The present TCR beta chain was sequenced within a study of blood T cell repertoires in COVID-19. Sequencing was performed with immunoSEQ multiplex PCR; in TCRdb, only in-frame clones are kept and a portion is missing. Of about 330,000 clones listed, roughly 88% were seen once; the top ten hold about 5%. The CDR3 has 15 amino acids. V lost 1 base, J lost 3 bases, and 4 bases stayed unmatched. Per the germline V gene, CDR1 is SGHRS and CDR2 is YFSETQ. The V and J genes are TRBV5-1 and TRBJ2-7; 10 nucleotides align to TRBD1. The sequencing input was PBMCs or T cells enriched from blood (not recorded which). The receptor was isolated from a young man who had recovered from COVID-19. The CDR3 sequence is CASSLRGQGFYEQYF. In DNA, the CDR3 is TGCGCCAGCAGCTTGAGGGGACAGGGGTTCTACGAGCAGTACTTC.